The 9 T cell receptor beta chains reported below all come from one sample, sequenced in a study of T cell changes during pregnancy in multiple sclerosis. Profiling relied on immunoSEQ multiplex PCR, and the TCRdb table lists in-frame clones only, not all of them. The top ten clones hold under 0.85% of a sample with 35,000 to 55,000 clones, 80% to 95% of them seen once. The material was CD4+ T cells from peripheral blood mononuclear cells, obtained before pregnancy. The receptors were sampled from a female donor with multiple sclerosis, enrolled in a pregnancy study.

V usage is TRBV6-1 and J usage is TRBJ1-1; D gene unclear. Trimming cost V 7 bases and J 1 base, with 10 bases left between them. There are 13 residues in the CDR3. Germline CDR1 MNHNS, CDR2 SASEGT. CDR3 DNA: TGTGCCAGCATTGGACTCGGGAACACTGAAGCTTTCTTT. Its protein product is CASIGLGNTEAFF.

This clone was found once. The rearrangement links TRBV11-3 to TRBJ2-2; 8 bases fit TRBD1. The CDR3 contains 14 residues. CDR1 and CDR2 from the germline V gene are SGHNT and YENEEA. Losses at the gene ends were 2 bases for V and 6 bases for J; bases not matched to a gene: 2. In nucleotides, the CDR3 is TGTGCCAGCAGCTTACGGACAGGGTCCGGGGAGCTGTTTTTT. Its protein is CASSLRTGSGELFF.

The CDR3 DNA reads as TGTGCCAGCAGTGAAAATTTGTCGGGTGAGCAGTTCTTC. Its protein product is CASSENLSGEQFF. The chain is built from TRBV6-5 and TRBJ2-1; D is uncertain. The CDR3 covers 13 residues. Trimming took off 5 bases at V and 9 bases at J, with 14 bases between the two ends. The germline V gene encodes CDR1 MNHEY and CDR2 SVGAGI.

The gene calls are TRBV15 and TRBJ1-2, with TRBD1 matching 7 bases. Germline assignment: CDR1 LNHNV and CDR2 YYDKDF (reference sequence). This CDR3 comprises 15 residues. With 1 base clipped from V and 4 bases from J, the junction kept 6 bases outside the gene matches. The DNA of the CDR3 is TGTGCCACCAGCAGAGGGGGGGACAGAAGCTATGGCTACACCTTC. Its protein product is CATSRGGDRSYGYTF.

The chain carries TRBV29-1 and TRBJ1-2, with TRBD1 matching over 9 bases. The CDR3 spans 14 residues. V lost 1 base and J lost 7; bases outside the gene matches: 7. CDR1 and CDR2 from the germline V gene are SQVTM and ANQGSEA. The DNA of the CDR3 is TGCAGCGTTGAAGTCAGGGGACAGGGTCGTGGCTACACCTTC. Its protein is CSVEVRGQGRGYTF.

The chain has TRBV27 and TRBJ1-3; TRBD1 might be the D (5 bases). The ends were cut back, 5 bases at V and 2 bases at J, with 13 bases in the middle. The CDR3 consists of 15 residues. Germline V gives CDR1 MNHEY, CDR2 SMNVEV (reference sequence). This CDR3 is CASSRGYGAGNTIYF. The CDR3 DNA is TGTGCCAGCAGTCGGGGGTATGGGGCTGGAAACACCATATATTTT.

V is TRBV5-4 and J is TRBJ2-5; perhaps TRBD1 as D (5 bases). Trimming cost V 4 bases and J 5 bases, with 15 bases left between them. CDR3 size: 14 residues. CDR1 is SGHNT and CDR2 is YYREEE in the germline V gene (reference sequence). The CDR3 loop is CASSPGYGIETQYF. For the CDR3, the DNA is TGTGCCAGCAGCCCAGGGTACGGAATCGAGACCCAGTACTTC. The whole variable domain, filled in from reference TRBV5-4 and TRBJ2-5, reads ETGVTQSPTHLIKTRGQQVTLRCSSQSGHNTVSWYQQALGQGPQFIFQYYREEENGRGNFPPRFSGLQFPNYSSELNVNALELDDSALYLCASSPGYGIETQYFGPGTRLLVL.

V gene TRBV10-3 combines with J gene TRBJ1-5, with a weak D call TRBD1 (5 bases). Trimming shortened V by 1 base and J by 4 bases, and 8 bases separated the two germline ends. Germline CDR1 is ENHRY and CDR2 is SYGVKD. There are 14 residues in the CDR3. The CDR3 bases are TGTGCCATCAGTGAGTGGGGGGGGAATCAGCCCCAGCATTTT. Translating it yields CAISEWGGNQPQHF.

The chain links TRBV5-1 to TRBJ2-3; 7 bases align to TRBD1. This CDR3 has 15 amino acids. Trimming took 2 bases from V and 10 from J; bases not matched to a gene: 13. From germline, CDR1 is SGHRS and CDR2 YFSETQ. The CDR3 coding sequence is TGCGCCAGCAGCTTTGCAGGGGCCCAAGACAGGGCGCAGTATTTT. Translated, it gives CASSFAGAQDRAQYF.